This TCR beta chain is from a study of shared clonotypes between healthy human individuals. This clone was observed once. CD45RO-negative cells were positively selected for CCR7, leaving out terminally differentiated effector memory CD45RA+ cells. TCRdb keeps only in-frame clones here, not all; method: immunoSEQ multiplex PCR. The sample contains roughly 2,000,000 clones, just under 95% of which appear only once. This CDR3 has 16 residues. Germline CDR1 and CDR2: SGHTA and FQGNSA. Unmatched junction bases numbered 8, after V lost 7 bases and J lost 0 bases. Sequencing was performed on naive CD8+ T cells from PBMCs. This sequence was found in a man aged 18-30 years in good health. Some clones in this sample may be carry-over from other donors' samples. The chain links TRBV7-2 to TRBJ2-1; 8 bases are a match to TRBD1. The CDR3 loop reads CASNSRTGSSYNEQFF. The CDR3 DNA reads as TGTGCCAGCAACTCTCGGACAGGGAGCTCCTACAATGAGCAGTTCTTC.